This entry concerns a single TCR beta chain. CDR3 length: 16 residues. Germline V gene data show CDR1 as SGHTA and CDR2 as FQGNSA. Losses at the gene ends were 3 bases for V and 2 bases for J; bases not matched to a gene: 2. These data originate in a study of blood T cell repertoires in COVID-19. On the study more broadly: Italy, Spain and the United States were the sources of the convalescent and acute COVID-19 samples.

As originally analysed: Reference gene primer amplification gave nucleated cell count estimates. Assay used: immunoSEQ multiplex PCR; TCRdb lists only in-frame clones, some missing. The DNA gave D and trimming, while V, J and clone size come from that table. This table has 62,000 or so clones, under 80% appearing once. Sequencing was done on a sample of peripheral blood. The V call is TRBV7-2, the J call TRBJ2-3; 13 bases map to TRBD2. This clonotype was sampled from a human donor in a cohort sampled during active COVID-19. This CDR3 reads CASSFGLAGATDTQYF. CDR3 DNA sequence: TGTGCCAGCAGCTTTGGACTAGCGGGGGCCACAGATACGCAGTATTTT.